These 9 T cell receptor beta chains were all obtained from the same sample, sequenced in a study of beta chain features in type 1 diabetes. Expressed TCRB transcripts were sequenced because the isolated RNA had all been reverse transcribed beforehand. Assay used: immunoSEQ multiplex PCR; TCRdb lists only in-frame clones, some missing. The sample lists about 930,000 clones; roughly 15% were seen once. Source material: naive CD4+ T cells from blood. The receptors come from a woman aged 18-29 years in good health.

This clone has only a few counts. This chain's CDR3 is CASSVRDRETQYF. CDR3 bases: TGTGCCAGCTCAGTCCGGGACCGGGAGACCCAGTACTTC. The V gene is TRBV18, the J gene TRBJ2-5; D possibly matches TRBD1 or TRBD2 (5 bases each). The CDR3 has 13 residues. The germline CDR1 and CDR2 sequences are KGHSH and LQKENI. The ends were cut back, 5 bases at V and 5 bases at J, with 12 bases in the middle.

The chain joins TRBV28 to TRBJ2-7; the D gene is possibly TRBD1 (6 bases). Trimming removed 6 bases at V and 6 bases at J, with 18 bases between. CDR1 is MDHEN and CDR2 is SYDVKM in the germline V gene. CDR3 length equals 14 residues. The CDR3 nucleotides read TGTGCCAGCAGGCGGATGGGGGCGGTTGGCGAGCAGTACTTC. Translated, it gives CASRRMGAVGEQYF.

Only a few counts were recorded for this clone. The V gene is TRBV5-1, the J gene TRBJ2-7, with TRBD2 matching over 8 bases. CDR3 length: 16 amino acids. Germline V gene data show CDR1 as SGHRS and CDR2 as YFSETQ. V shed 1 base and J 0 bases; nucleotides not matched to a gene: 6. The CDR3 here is CASSLTSGTSSYEQYF. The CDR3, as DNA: TGCGCCAGCAGCTTGACTAGCGGAACTTCCTCCTACGAGCAGTACTTC.

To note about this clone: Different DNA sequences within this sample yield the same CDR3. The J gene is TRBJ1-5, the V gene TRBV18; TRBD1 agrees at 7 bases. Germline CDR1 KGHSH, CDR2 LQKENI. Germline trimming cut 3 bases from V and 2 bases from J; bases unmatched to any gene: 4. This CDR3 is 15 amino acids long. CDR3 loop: CASSPLGQGNQPQHF. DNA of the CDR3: TGTGCCAGCTCACCTCTCGGACAGGGCAATCAGCCCCAGCATTTT.

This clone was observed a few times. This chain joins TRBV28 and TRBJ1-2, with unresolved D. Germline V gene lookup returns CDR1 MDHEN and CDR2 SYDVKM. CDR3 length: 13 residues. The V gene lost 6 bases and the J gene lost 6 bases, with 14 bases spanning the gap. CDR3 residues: CASSPITGHGYTF. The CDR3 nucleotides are TGTGCCAGCAGCCCTATAACCGGCCATGGCTACACCTTC.

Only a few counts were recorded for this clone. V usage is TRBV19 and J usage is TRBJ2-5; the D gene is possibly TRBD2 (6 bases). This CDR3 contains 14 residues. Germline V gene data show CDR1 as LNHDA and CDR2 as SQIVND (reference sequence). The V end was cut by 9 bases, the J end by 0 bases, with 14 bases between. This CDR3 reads CASRDSRYQETQYF. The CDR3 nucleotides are TGTGCCAGCCGGGACTCCAGGTACCAAGAGACCCAGTACTTC.

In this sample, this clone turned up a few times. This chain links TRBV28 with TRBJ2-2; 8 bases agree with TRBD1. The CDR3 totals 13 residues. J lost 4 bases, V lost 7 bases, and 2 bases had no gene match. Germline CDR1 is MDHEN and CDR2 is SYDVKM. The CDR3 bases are TGTGCCAGCAAGACAGGGGTCACCGGGGAGCTGTTTTTT. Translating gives CASKTGVTGELFF.

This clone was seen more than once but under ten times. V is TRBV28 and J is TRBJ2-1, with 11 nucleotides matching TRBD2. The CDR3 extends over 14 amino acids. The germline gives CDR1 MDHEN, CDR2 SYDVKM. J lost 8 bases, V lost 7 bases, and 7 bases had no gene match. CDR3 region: CASMVSGRAYEQFF. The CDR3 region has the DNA TGTGCCAGCATGGTTAGCGGGAGGGCCTATGAGCAGTTCTTC.

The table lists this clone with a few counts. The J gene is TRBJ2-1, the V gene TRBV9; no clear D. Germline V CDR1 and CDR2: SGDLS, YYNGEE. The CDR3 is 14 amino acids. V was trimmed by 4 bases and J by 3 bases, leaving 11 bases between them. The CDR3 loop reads CASSRASGYNEQFF. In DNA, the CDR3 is TGTGCCAGCAGCCGGGCCTCGGGCTACAATGAGCAGTTCTTC.